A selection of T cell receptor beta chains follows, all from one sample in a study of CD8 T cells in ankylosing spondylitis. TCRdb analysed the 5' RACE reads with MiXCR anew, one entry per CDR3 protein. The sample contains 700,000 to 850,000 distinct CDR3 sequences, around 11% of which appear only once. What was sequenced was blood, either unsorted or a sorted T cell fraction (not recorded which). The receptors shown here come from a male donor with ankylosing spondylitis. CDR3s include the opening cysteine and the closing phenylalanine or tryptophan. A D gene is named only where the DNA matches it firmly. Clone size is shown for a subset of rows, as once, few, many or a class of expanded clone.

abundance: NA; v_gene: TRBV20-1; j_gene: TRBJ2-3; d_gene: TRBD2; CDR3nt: TGCAGTGCAACTGGACTAGCGGGAGTGGGTACAGATACGCAGTATTTT; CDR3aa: CSATGLAGVGTDTQYF
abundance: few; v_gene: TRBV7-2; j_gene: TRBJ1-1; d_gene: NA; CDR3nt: TGTGCCAGCAGCCCCGGGACGGCCTGGGCTGAAGCTTTCTTT; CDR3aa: CASSPGTAWAEAFF
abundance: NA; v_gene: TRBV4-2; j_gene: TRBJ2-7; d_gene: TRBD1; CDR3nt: TGTGCCAGCAGCCCCAAACCGGGACAGCAGCAGTACTTC; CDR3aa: CASSPKPGQQQYF
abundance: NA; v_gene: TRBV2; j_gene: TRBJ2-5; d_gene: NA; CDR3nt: TGTGCCAGCAACGAGAGGGGACGGGGGGAGACCCAGTACTTC; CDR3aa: CASNERGRGETQYF
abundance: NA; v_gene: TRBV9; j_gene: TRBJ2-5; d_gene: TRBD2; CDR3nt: TGTGCCAGCAGCGTAGCCCTGGGTAGCGGGCCTCAAGAGACCCAGTACTTC; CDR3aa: CASSVALGSGPQETQYF
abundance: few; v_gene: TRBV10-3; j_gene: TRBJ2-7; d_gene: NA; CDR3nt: TGTGCCATCAGTGTGACAGCCTACGAGCAGTACTTC; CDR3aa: CAISVTAYEQYF
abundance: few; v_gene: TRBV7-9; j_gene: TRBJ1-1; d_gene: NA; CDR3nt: TGTGCCAGCAGCTTAGCGCGGAAGAACACTGAAGCTTTCTTT; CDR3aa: CASSLARKNTEAFF
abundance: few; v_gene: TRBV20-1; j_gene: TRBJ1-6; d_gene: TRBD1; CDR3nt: TGCAGTGCTAGCCAGACAGGGCATTTGGATTCACCCCTCCACTTT; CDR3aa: CSASQTGHLDSPLHF
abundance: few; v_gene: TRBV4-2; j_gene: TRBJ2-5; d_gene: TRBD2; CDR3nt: TGTGCCAGCAGCCACGGACTAGCGGGGGGCGAGCGAGAGACCCAGTACTTC; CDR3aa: CASSHGLAGGERETQYF
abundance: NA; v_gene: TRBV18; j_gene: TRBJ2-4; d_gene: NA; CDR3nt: TGTGCCAGCTCACCTATGCTCCGGGGAAAGGGCAAAAACATTCAGTACTTC; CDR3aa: CASSPMLRGKGKNIQYF
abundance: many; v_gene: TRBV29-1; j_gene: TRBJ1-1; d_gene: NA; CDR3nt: TGCAGCGTTGAAGCGCTAAGGACTGAAGCTTTCTTT; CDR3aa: CSVEALRTEAFF
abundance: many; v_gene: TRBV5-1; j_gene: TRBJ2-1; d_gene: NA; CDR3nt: TGCGCCAGCAGCTTTACTCTGGGACAGCCTAGCGATGAGCAGTTCTTC; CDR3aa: CASSFTLGQPSDEQFF
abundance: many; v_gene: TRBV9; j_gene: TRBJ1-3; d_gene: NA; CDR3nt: TGTGCCAGCACCGGGCGGGGCCGAATCCTACACTCCTCTTATGGAAACACCATATATTTT; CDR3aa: CASTGRGRILHSSYGNTIYF
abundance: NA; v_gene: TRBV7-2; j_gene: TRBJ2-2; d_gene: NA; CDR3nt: TGTGCCAGCAGCCCCGGGGAGCGGAACACCGGGGAGCTGTTTTTT; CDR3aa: CASSPGERNTGELFF
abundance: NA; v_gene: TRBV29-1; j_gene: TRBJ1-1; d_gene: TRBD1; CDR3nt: TGCAGCGTTGATAATTACAGGGGAACTGAAGCTTTCTTT; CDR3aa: CSVDNYRGTEAFF
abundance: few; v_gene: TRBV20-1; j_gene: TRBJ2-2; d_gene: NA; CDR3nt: TGCAGTGCGACATCCTCAATGGGGTCCGGGGAGCTGTTTTTT; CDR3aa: CSATSSMGSGELFF